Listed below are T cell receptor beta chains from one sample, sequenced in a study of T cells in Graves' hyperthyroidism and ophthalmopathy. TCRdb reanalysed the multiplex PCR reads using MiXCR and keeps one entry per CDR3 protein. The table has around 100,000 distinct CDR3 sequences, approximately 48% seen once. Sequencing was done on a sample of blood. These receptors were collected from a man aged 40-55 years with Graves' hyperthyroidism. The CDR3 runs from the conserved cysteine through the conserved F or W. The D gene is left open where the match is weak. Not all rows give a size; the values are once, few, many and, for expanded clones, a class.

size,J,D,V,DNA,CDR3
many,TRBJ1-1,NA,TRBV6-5,TGTGCCAGCAGTCCTCTCGAATCGAACACTGAAGCTTTCTTT,CASSPLESNTEAFF
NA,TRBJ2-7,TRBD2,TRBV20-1,TGCAGTGCTAGCGCGGGGGACTGCGAGCAGTACTTC,CSASAGDCEQYF
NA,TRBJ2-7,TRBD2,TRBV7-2,TGTGCCAGCAGCCTACCGACTAGCGGGACCTACGAGCAGTACTTC,CASSLPTSGTYEQYF
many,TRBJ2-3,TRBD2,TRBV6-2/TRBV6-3,TGTGCCAGCAGTTACTTCAGCGGGAGTGATACGCAGTATTTT,CASSYFSGSDTQYF
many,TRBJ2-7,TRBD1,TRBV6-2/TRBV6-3,TGTGCCAGCAGTTACACCCCGGACAGGGCTACCTACGAGCAGTACTTC,CASSYTPDRATYEQYF
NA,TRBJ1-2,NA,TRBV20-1,TGCAGTGCTCCACCGCGGGGGAGTGGCTACACCTTC,CSAPPRGSGYTF
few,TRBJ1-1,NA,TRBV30,TGTGCCTGGGCCCGTGTTGTAGCTTTCTTT,CAWARVVAFF
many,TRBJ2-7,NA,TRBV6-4,TGTGCCAGCATCTTACACCATGGGGAATACGAGCAGTACTTC,CASILHHGEYEQYF
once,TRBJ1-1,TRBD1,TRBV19,TGTGCCAGTAGTATAGGACAGGGGCGATCGAACACTGAAGCTTTCTTT,CASSIGQGRSNTEAFF
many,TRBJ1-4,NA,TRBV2,TGTGCCAGCAGACTAGTGGGGGGAACTAATGAAAAACTGTTTTTT,CASRLVGGTNEKLFF
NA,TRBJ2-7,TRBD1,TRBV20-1,TGCAGTGCTAGAGTTCGGACAGGGTGGAACTCCTACGAGCAGTACTTC,CSARVRTGWNSYEQYF
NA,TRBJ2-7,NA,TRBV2,TGTGCCAGCAGAGCAGGGGTTAGCGGGTGGAACTCCTACGAGCAGTACTTC,CASRAGVSGWNSYEQYF
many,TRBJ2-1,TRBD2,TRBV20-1,TGCAGTGCTAGGGCTACTAGCGATCCATTCTTC,CSARATSDPFF
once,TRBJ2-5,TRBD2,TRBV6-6,TGTGCCAGCAGTTACACACAATCGGGACTAGCGGGGGGGCCGGAGACCCAGTACTTC,CASSYTQSGLAGGPETQYF
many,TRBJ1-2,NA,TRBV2,TGTGCCAGCAGAGTGACGGACTATGGCTACACCTTC,CASRVTDYGYTF
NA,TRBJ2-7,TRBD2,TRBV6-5,TGTGCCAGCAGTCAAGGACTAGGGGAAACCTACGAGCAGTACTTC,CASSQGLGETYEQYF
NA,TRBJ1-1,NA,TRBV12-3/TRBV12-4,TGTGCCAGCAGACAGGAGAACACTGAAGCTTTCTTT,CASRQENTEAFF
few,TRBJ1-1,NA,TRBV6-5,TGTGCCAGCAGTTACTCAGGGCGATTGAACACTGAAGCTTTCTTT,CASSYSGRLNTEAFF
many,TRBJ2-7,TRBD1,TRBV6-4,TGTGCCAGCAGTGACTCGAAAACGGGACAGGGTGCCTACGAGCAGTACTTC,CASSDSKTGQGAYEQYF
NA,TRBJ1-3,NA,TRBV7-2,TGCGCCAGCAGCCATCCGACCACAGCTGGAAACACCACATATTTT,CASSHPTTAGNTTYF
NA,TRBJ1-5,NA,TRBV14,TGTGCCAGCAGCCATACAGCGGGGCCTACGTATAGCAATCAGCCCCAGCGTTTT,CASSHTAGPTYSNQPQRF
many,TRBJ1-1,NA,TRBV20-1,TGCAGTGCTAGAGATCATAGGTCCCTGAACGCTGAAGCTTTCTTT,CSARDHRSLNAEAFF
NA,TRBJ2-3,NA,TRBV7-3,TGTGCCAGCAGCTATGAGGGGTACAAGAGACATACGCAGTATTTT,CASSYEGYKRHTQYF
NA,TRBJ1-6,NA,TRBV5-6,TGTGCCAGCAGCTTGGGACAAAAAAATTCACCCCTCCACTTT,CASSLGQKNSPLHF
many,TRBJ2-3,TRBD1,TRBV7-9,TGTGCCAGCAGCACCACAGGGGGCCGCACAGATACGCAGTATTTT,CASSTTGGRTDTQYF
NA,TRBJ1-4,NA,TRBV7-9,TGTGCCAGCAGCGGACAGGAAAAACTGTTTTTT,CASSGQEKLFF
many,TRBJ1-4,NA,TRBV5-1,TGCGCCAGCAGCCCAAGTACCACTGGGGCAAATGAAAAACTGTTTTTT,CASSPSTTGANEKLFF
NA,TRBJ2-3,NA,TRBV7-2,TGTGCCAGCTCACCACCCGCTAGCAAAGATACGCAGTATTTT,CASSPPASKDTQYF